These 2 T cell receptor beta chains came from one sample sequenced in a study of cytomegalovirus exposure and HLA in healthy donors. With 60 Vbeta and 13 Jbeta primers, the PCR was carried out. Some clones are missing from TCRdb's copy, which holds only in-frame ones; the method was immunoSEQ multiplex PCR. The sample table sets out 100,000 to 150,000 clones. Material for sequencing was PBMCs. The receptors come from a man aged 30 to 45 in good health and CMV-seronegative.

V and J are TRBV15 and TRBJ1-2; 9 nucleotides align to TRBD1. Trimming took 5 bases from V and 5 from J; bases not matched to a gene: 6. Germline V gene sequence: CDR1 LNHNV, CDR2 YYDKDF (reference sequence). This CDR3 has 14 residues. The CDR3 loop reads CATSHRTGAYGYTF. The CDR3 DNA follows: TGTGCCACCAGCCACCGGACAGGGGCATATGGCTACACCTTC.

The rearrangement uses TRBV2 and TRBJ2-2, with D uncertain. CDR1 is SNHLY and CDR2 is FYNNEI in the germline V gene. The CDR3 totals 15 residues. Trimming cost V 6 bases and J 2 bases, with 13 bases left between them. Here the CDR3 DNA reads TGTGCCAGCAGGCCGCAGGCGAGTAACACCGGGGAGCTGTTTTTT. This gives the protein CASRPQASNTGELFF.